This TCR beta chain was observed in a study of T cell repertoires in cytomegalovirus infection. Study-level points and caveats: Accumulated public TCR beta family frequency recognized individuals carrying CMV together with the relevant HLA.

V was clipped by 5 bases and J by 3 bases, with 14 bases between them. Germline V gene data show CDR1 as SGHAT and CDR2 as FQNNGV. There are 14 residues in the CDR3. One entry per CDR3 protein results from TCRdb running MiXCR on the reads. Among approximately 550,000 distinct CDR3 sequences, more than 15% were seen once, and the ten largest hold more than 20%. Concerning this clonotype itself: Its specificity is not known.

The TCR originated in a human donor in good health (CMV status not recorded). Some clones in this sample may be carry-over from other donors' samples. This rearrangement joins TRBV11-2 to TRBJ2-7, with a weak D call TRBD1 (6 bases). Sequencing was carried out using CD8+ T cells from PBMCs. The CDR3 nucleotides read TGTGCCAGCAGCCGAGGACAGATAAACTACGAGCAGTACTTC. It translates to CASSRGQINYEQYF.